The rows below give T cell receptor beta chains drawn from one sample of a study of blood T cell repertoires in COVID-19. Data came from immunoSEQ multiplex PCR; TCRdb stores just in-frame clones and leaves some out. This sample has 120,000 or so clones, with about four fifths found just once. Sequenced sample: peripheral blood. These receptors originate from a woman in her seventies with acute or convalescent COVID-19. Each CDR3 is given without its conserved first and last residue. The order of the fields is J gene, V gene, clone size, CDR3 protein. Only part of the rows carry a size: once, few, many, or a class if the clone is expanded.

J gene: TRBJ2-5; V gene: TRBV4-2; clone size: -; CDR3 protein: ASSPRLGRVGATGTEETQY
J gene: TRBJ1-4; V gene: TRBV6-5; clone size: -; CDR3 protein: ASSRAHGLREPLF
J gene: TRBJ1-1; V gene: TRBV6-2/TRBV6-3; clone size: -; CDR3 protein: ASSGRTGDLNTEAF
J gene: TRBJ1-1; V gene: TRBV5-1; clone size: once; CDR3 protein: ASSLGGLGEAF
J gene: TRBJ1-2; V gene: TRBV6-6; clone size: few; CDR3 protein: ASSYAGLIGYT
J gene: TRBJ1-5; V gene: TRBV5-1; clone size: once; CDR3 protein: ASSPGQGVSNQPQH
J gene: TRBJ2-5; V gene: TRBV19; clone size: -; CDR3 protein: ASSSGPWETQY
J gene: TRBJ1-2; V gene: TRBV3-1/TRBV3-2; clone size: -; CDR3 protein: ASSRMDSPYGYT
J gene: TRBJ2-3; V gene: TRBV2; clone size: -; CDR3 protein: ASSGLPDLLTDTQY
J gene: TRBJ2-5; V gene: TRBV7-8; clone size: -; CDR3 protein: ASRLGQGDRETQY
J gene: TRBJ1-2; V gene: TRBV19; clone size: -; CDR3 protein: ASSDPGQGRVCT
J gene: TRBJ2-7; V gene: TRBV19; clone size: -; CDR3 protein: ASSRDITYEQY
J gene: TRBJ2-5; V gene: TRBV6-5; clone size: -; CDR3 protein: ASRYRETQY
J gene: TRBJ1-1; V gene: TRBV6-5; clone size: -; CDR3 protein: ASGDRGYTEAF
J gene: TRBJ1-1; V gene: TRBV27; clone size: -; CDR3 protein: ASSLGGAATEAF
J gene: TRBJ1-2; V gene: TRBV24-1; clone size: -; CDR3 protein: ATSAGIGYT
J gene: TRBJ1-6; V gene: TRBV30; clone size: -; CDR3 protein: AWSKGAGNSPLH
J gene: TRBJ2-3; V gene: TRBV3-1/TRBV3-2; clone size: once; CDR3 protein: ASSQGHHTDTQY
J gene: TRBJ1-3; V gene: TRBV6-2/TRBV6-3; clone size: -; CDR3 protein: ASSYSGVSGNTIY
J gene: TRBJ2-3; V gene: TRBV30; clone size: -; CDR3 protein: AWSDPPPGGSTDTQY
J gene: TRBJ1-2; V gene: TRBV2; clone size: -; CDR3 protein: ASGRGQGASGYT
J gene: TRBJ1-6; V gene: TRBV5-6; clone size: -; CDR3 protein: ASSRGQYNSPLH
J gene: TRBJ1-6; V gene: TRBV21-1; clone size: -; CDR3 protein: ASSKGRRQNKFSYNSPLH
J gene: TRBJ2-3; V gene: TRBV4-3; clone size: -; CDR3 protein: ASSQDELAVSDTQY
J gene: TRBJ2-3; V gene: TRBV7-2; clone size: -; CDR3 protein: ASSFGGGTSGDTQY
J gene: TRBJ1-6; V gene: TRBV19; clone size: -; CDR3 protein: ASSMWGVDSPLH
J gene: TRBJ2-1; V gene: TRBV4-1; clone size: once; CDR3 protein: ASSPAQQAGAFHNEQF
J gene: TRBJ1-1; V gene: TRBV7-9; clone size: -; CDR3 protein: ASSSTGGLAAGDEAF
J gene: TRBJ1-1; V gene: TRBV19; clone size: -; CDR3 protein: ASSAGADPRTEAF
J gene: TRBJ2-7; V gene: TRBV6-2/TRBV6-3; clone size: -; CDR3 protein: ASSPIQGGAYEQY
J gene: TRBJ1-2; V gene: TRBV19; clone size: -; CDR3 protein: ASSIDGVTGGYT
J gene: TRBJ1-2; V gene: TRBV19; clone size: -; CDR3 protein: ASSIGGGQANYGYT
J gene: TRBJ2-3; V gene: TRBV7-2; clone size: -; CDR3 protein: ASRTSGPSTDTQY
J gene: TRBJ1-3; V gene: TRBV7-4; clone size: few; CDR3 protein: ASSSGTASGNTIY
J gene: TRBJ2-5; V gene: TRBV30; clone size: -; CDR3 protein: AWSGGSGYQETQY
J gene: TRBJ1-1; V gene: TRBV11-3; clone size: once; CDR3 protein: ASSPKGPGGNTEAF
J gene: TRBJ2-7; V gene: TRBV7-8; clone size: -; CDR3 protein: ASSLVLSGTEPYEQY
J gene: TRBJ1-2; V gene: TRBV18; clone size: -; CDR3 protein: ASSPPGLKNYGYT
J gene: TRBJ2-3; V gene: TRBV21-1; clone size: -; CDR3 protein: ASSRVNRDTDTQY
J gene: TRBJ1-2; V gene: TRBV7-2; clone size: -; CDR3 protein: ASSSRQGAYNYGYT
J gene: TRBJ2-3; V gene: TRBV29-1; clone size: -; CDR3 protein: SVEDPPFFSGDRTDTQY
J gene: TRBJ2-2; V gene: TRBV7-3; clone size: -; CDR3 protein: ASRKTGGAGNTGELF